Listed here are 14 T cell receptor beta chains from one sample, sequenced in a study of blood T cells in healthy people across ages. Together with a sample-barcoded 5' primer, a J-beta primer mix was included in a second PCR lasting 7 to 11 cycles. MiXCR was run by TCRdb on the 5' RACE reads, yielding one entry per CDR3 protein. The sample has 450,000 to 650,000 distinct CDR3 sequences, around 24% seen once. The sample was also reused in another study, on T cells of mothers and their children.

The specimen was blood. These receptors all come from a boy younger than 18 in good health.

DNA of the CDR3: TGTGCCAGCAGCGTAGAGGGAGCTGCTGGGGCCAACGTCCTGACTTTC. The encoded protein is CASSVEGAAGANVLTF. V usage is TRBV9 and J usage is TRBJ2-6; a weak D match, TRBD2 (5 bases). From germline, CDR1 is SGDLS and CDR2 YYNGEE. The CDR3 is made up of 16 amino acids. V was clipped by 0 bases and J by 2 bases, with 9 bases between them. The entire variable domain, with the rest obtained from reference TRBV9 and TRBJ2-6, is as follows: DSGVTQTPKHLITATGQRVTLRCSPRSGDLSVYWYQQSLDQGLQFLIQYYNGEERAKGNILERFSAQQFPDLHSELNLSSLELGDSALYFCASSVEGAAGANVLTFGAGSRLTVL.

Only a few counts were recorded for this clonotype. The V gene is TRBV5-6, the J gene TRBJ2-1; 8 nucleotides align to TRBD2. Germline V gives CDR1 SGHDT, CDR2 YYEEEE. The J segment lost 5 bases and the V segment lost 4 bases, leaving 5 bases of the junction unmatched. This CDR3 spans 14 amino acids. CDR3 in amino acids: CASSPGGQHNEQFF. For the CDR3, the DNA is TGTGCCAGCAGCCCGGGGGGGCAGCACAATGAGCAGTTCTTC.

The rearrangement uses TRBV6-1 and TRBJ2-2, with 11 bases matching TRBD2. CDR3 length: 18 amino acids. Germline CDR1 and CDR2: MNHNS and SASEGT. Losses at the gene ends were 5 bases for V and 2 bases for J; bases not matched to a gene: 10. The CDR3: CASSLIAGGPVNTGELFF. Here the CDR3 DNA reads TGTGCCAGCAGTCTAATAGCGGGAGGGCCTGTTAACACCGGGGAGCTGTTTTTT.

This clonotype was found a few times. The chain couples TRBV5-5 to TRBJ1-2; 7 positions agree with TRBD1. Germline trimming cut 0 bases from V and 8 bases from J; bases unmatched to any gene: 7. The CDR3 is 14 amino acids. Germline-derived CDR1 and CDR2 are SGHKS and YYEKEE (reference sequence). The CDR3 DNA reads as TGTGCCAGCAGCTTGGAAGGGGGCGCCGGAGGCTACACCTTC. Translating it yields CASSLEGGAGGYTF.

This clonotype was seen repeatedly, ten times or more. The chain combines TRBV11-2 with TRBJ1-4; maybe TRBD1 (5 bases). The V and J ends lost 1 base and 7 bases respectively, with 10 bases between them. Germline CDR1 SGHAT, CDR2 FQNNGV. This CDR3 has 14 amino acids. CDR3 DNA: TGTGCCAGCAGCTTAGGAGGGGCTGGTGAAAAACTGTTTTTT. Translation gives CASSLGGAGEKLFF.

J is TRBJ1-4 and V is TRBV4-1, with 8 positions matching TRBD1. The V segment lost 1 base and the J segment 5 bases; nucleotides outside the gene matches: 6. CDR1 is MGHRA, CDR2 YSYEKL, per germline. The CDR3 contains 16 residues. As DNA, the CDR3 is TGCGCCAGCAGCCAAGGACTTTGGACAGGGAATGAAAAACTGTTTTTT. Its translation: CASSQGLWTGNEKLFF.

This sequence joins TRBV28 and TRBJ2-7, with TRBD2 matching over 8 bases. Germline lookup yields CDR1 MDHEN and CDR2 SYDVKM. The CDR3 has 16 amino acids. V lost 0 bases and J lost 6; bases outside the gene matches: 10. CDR3 in DNA: TGTGCCAGCAGTTTATGGAAACGGGAGGGAAGAATCGAGCAGTACTTC. Amino acids: CASSLWKREGRIEQYF.

The CDR3 sequence: CASSPAPVGVLSGANVLTF. The CDR3 bases are TGTGCCAGCAGTCCCGCCCCGGTGGGAGTCCTCTCTGGGGCCAACGTCCTGACTTTC. The gene calls are TRBV12-3 or TRBV12-4 and TRBJ2-6; possibly TRBD2 for D (5 bases). CDR3 length: 19 amino acids. V lost 5 bases to trimming and J lost 0 bases, with 20 bases between them.

The V gene is TRBV5-1, the J gene TRBJ2-7, with 7 positions matching TRBD2. There are 15 residues in the CDR3. Trimming cost V 4 bases and J 0 bases; bases outside gene matches: 7. Germline V gives CDR1 SGHRS, CDR2 YFSETQ. The CDR3 spells CASSGLAVFSYEQYF. As DNA, the CDR3 is TGCGCCAGCAGCGGTCTAGCGGTTTTCTCCTACGAGCAGTACTTC.

The chain combines TRBV20-1 with TRBJ2-7; 7 bases map to TRBD2. This CDR3 comprises 15 residues. CDR1 and CDR2 (germline): DFQATT, SNEGSKA (reference sequence). V was clipped by 3 bases and J by 0 bases; unmatched bases: 8. CDR3 bases: TGCAGTGCTAGTAGATCTAGCGGCGACTCCTACGAGCAGTACTTC. Its translation is CSASRSSGDSYEQYF.

DNA for the CDR3: TGTGCCAGCAGCACCGGCGCAGGGGGCGTGGAGACCCAGTACTTC. The encoded protein is CASSTGAGGVETQYF. The chain links TRBV9 to TRBJ2-5; 8 positions match TRBD1. The germline gives CDR1 SGDLS, CDR2 YYNGEE. V shed 4 bases, J shed 5 bases, and the junction held 10 bases outside the gene matches. The CDR3 length is 15 residues.

In this sample, this clonotype turned up many times. The gene calls are TRBV15 and TRBJ1-6; D not certain. The germline V and J ends were trimmed by 5 bases and 8 bases, with 7 bases remaining between them. Germline lookup yields CDR1 LNHNV and CDR2 YYDKDF (reference sequence). CDR3 size: 12 residues. CDR3 sequence reads: CATSQAHSPLHF. CDR3 nucleotide sequence: TGTGCCACCAGCCAAGCACATTCACCCCTCCACTTT.

V usage is TRBV4-2 and J usage is TRBJ2-7; 11 positions match TRBD2. CDR1 is LGHNA and CDR2 is YNFKEQ in the germline V gene. V trimming: 0 bases; J trimming: 7 bases; junction bases outside the gene matches: 17. The CDR3 is made up of 19 amino acids. The CDR3 spells CASSQDAPDVAGGPGEQYF. CDR3 bases: TGTGCCAGCAGCCAAGATGCCCCGGACGTAGCGGGAGGGCCAGGTGAGCAGTACTTC.

CDR3 bases: TGTGCCAGCAGCTTACAACCGGGACAGGGGACCTCTGTGCAGTACTTC. It codes for CASSLQPGQGTSVQYF. This chain connects TRBV7-6 to TRBJ2-5, with 10 bases aligning to TRBD1. The germline V gene has CDR1 SGHVS and CDR2 FNYEAQ. V shed 2 bases, J shed 11 bases, and the junction held 14 bases outside the gene matches. This CDR3 comprises 16 residues. The whole variable domain, filled in from reference TRBV7-6 and TRBJ2-5, reads GAGVSQSPRYKVTKRGQDVALRCDPISGHVSLYWYRQALGQGPEFLTYFNYEAQQDKSGLPNDRFSAERPEGSISTLTIQRTEQRDSAMYRCASSLQPGQGTSVQYFGPGTRLLVL.